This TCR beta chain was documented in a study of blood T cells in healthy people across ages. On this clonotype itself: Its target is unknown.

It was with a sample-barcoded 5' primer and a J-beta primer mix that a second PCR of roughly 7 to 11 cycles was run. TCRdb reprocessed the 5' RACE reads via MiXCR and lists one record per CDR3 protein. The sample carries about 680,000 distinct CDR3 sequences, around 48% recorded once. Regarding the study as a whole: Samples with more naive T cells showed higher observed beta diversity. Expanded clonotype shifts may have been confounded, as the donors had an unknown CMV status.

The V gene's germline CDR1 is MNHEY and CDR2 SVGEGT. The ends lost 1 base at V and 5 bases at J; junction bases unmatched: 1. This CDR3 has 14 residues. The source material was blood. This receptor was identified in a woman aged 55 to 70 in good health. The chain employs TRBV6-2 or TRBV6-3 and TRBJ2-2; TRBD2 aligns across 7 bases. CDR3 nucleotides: TGTGCCAGCAGTTACTGGGGGGGGACCGGGGAGCTGTTTTTT. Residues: CASSYWGGTGELFF.